Below, one T cell receptor beta chain is given with its context. The sample belongs to a study of cytotoxic CD8 clonotypes in ibrutinib-treated CLL. Background on the study: IGHV unmutated 17 to 18; relapsed/refractory 10 to 11; treatment-naive over 14.

Between the trimmed V and J ends, which lost 0 bases and 3 bases, there was a span of 10 bases. The germline gives CDR1 SGHDT, CDR2 YYEEEE. The CDR3 totals 14 residues. Sequencing used immunoSEQ multiplex PCR; TCRdb keeps in-frame clones, though not all of them. The sample lists roughly 160,000 clones, roughly 86% seen once, with roughly 2% in the top ten. The input for sequencing was PBMCs, taken after 12 months of ibrutinib treatment. The chain joins TRBV5-6 to TRBJ2-7; D is perhaps TRBD2 (5 bases). The source of this sequence is a human donor with chronic lymphocytic leukemia. The CDR3 reads CASSLGLGNYEQYF. The CDR3 DNA sequence: TGTGCCAGCAGCTTGGGACTCGGGAACTACGAGCAGTACTTC.